The rows below give T cell receptor beta chains drawn from one sample of a study of cytomegalovirus exposure and HLA in healthy donors. The protocol was immunoSEQ multiplex PCR, while the TCRdb copy is restricted to in-frame clones and leaves out a portion. The sample yields around 200,000 clones, 70% to 75% seen once. Sequencing was performed on PBMCs. The receptor set was obtained from a woman aged 25 to 45 in good health and CMV-seropositive. CDR3s leave out the opening cysteine and the closing phenylalanine or tryptophan. The D gene is left open where the match is weak. Part of the rows lack a size; the others show once, few, many or a class for expanded clones.

len: 14
abundance: few
j_gene: TRBJ2-5
d_gene: TRBD2
v_gene: TRBV7-9
CDR3aa: ASSLDPGLDLGEQY

len: 14
abundance: NA
j_gene: TRBJ2-5
d_gene: TRBD2
v_gene: TRBV5-6
CDR3aa: ASSRQGLAGQETQY

len: 12
abundance: NA
j_gene: TRBJ2-1
d_gene: TRBD1
v_gene: TRBV25-1
CDR3aa: ASSRGTGGNEQF

len: 11
abundance: NA
j_gene: TRBJ2-7
d_gene: TRBD1
v_gene: TRBV27
CDR3aa: ASSWGQDYEQY

len: 14
abundance: NA
j_gene: TRBJ1-6
d_gene: TRBD1
v_gene: TRBV11-2
CDR3aa: ASGSRTGHSGSPLH

len: 12
abundance: NA
j_gene: TRBJ1-3
d_gene: NA
v_gene: TRBV19
CDR3aa: ASSTGNSGNTIY

len: 12
abundance: NA
j_gene: TRBJ2-7
d_gene: NA
v_gene: TRBV27
CDR3aa: ASSLGQGFYEQY

len: 11
abundance: few
j_gene: TRBJ2-7
d_gene: TRBD1
v_gene: TRBV19
CDR3aa: ASSTGQDYEQY

len: 13
abundance: NA
j_gene: TRBJ1-5
d_gene: NA
v_gene: TRBV28
CDR3aa: ASSLGQGMSQPQH

len: 12
abundance: NA
j_gene: TRBJ2-7
d_gene: TRBD1
v_gene: TRBV27
CDR3aa: ASSRGQGTYEQY

len: 11
abundance: few
j_gene: TRBJ2-1
d_gene: NA
v_gene: TRBV10-1
CDR3aa: ASSESRGREQF

len: 13
abundance: NA
j_gene: TRBJ2-2
d_gene: NA
v_gene: TRBV7-9
CDR3aa: STRYTGNSAGELF

len: 9
abundance: NA
j_gene: TRBJ2-1
d_gene: NA
v_gene: TRBV20-1
CDR3aa: SAQPRDEQF